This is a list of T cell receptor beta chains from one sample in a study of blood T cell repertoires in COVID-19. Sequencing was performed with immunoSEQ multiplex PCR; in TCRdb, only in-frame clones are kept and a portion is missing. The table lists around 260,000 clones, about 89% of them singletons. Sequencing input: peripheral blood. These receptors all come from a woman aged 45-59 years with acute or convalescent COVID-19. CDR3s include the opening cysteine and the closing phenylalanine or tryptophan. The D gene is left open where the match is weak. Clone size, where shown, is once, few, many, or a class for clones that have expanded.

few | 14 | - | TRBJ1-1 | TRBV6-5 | CASSYSRARTEAFF | TGTGCCAGCAGTTACTCGAGGGCACGGACTGAAGCTTTCTTT
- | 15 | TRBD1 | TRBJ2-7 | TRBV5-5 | CASSSTRDSSYEQYF | TGTGCCAGCAGCTCAACCCGGGACAGTTCCTACGAGCAGTACTTC
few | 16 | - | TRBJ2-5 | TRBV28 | CASSFIRWGREETQYF | TGTGCCAGCAGTTTTATCCGATGGGGCAGGGAAGAGACCCAGTACTTC
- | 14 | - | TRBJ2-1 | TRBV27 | CASSLSPTYNEQFF | TGTGCCAGCAGTTTAAGCCCGACCTACAATGAGCAGTTCTTC
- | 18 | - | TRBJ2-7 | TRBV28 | CASSLYAATGGYSYEQYF | TGTGCCAGCAGTTTATACGCCGCGACAGGAGGTTACTCCTACGAGCAGTACTTC
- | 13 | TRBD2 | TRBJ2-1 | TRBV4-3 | CASSQISGRGQFF | TGCGCCAGCAGCCAAATCAGCGGGAGAGGGCAGTTCTTC
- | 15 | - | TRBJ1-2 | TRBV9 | CASSVAAGANYGYTF | TGTGCCAGCAGCGTAGCTGCAGGTGCTAACTATGGCTACACCTTC
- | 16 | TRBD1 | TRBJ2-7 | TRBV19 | CASSPRTGGTSYEQYF | TGTGCCAGTAGTCCTCGGACAGGGGGAACCTCCTACGAGCAGTACTTC
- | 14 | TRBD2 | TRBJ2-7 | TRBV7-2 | CASSLLAGPYEQYF | TGTGCCAGCAGCTTGTTAGCGGGACCCTACGAGCAGTACTTC
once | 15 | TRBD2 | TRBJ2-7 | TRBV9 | CASSPSLAGVYEQYF | TGTGCCAGCAGCCCTTCACTAGCGGGAGTATACGAGCAGTACTTC
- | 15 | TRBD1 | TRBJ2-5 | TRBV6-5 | CASSYHDRGQETQYF | TGTGCCAGCAGTTATCACGACAGGGGGCAAGAGACCCAGTACTTC
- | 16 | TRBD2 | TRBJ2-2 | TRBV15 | CATSRLLAGRPGELFF | TGTGCCACCAGCAGACTACTAGCGGGAAGACCCGGGGAGCTGTTTTTT
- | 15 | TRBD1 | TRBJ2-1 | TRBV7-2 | CASSLGDRGYNEQFF | TGTGCCAGCAGCTTAGGGGACAGGGGATACAATGAGCAGTTCTTC
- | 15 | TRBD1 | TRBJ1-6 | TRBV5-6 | CASSLYRTGISPLHF | TGTGCCAGCAGCTTGTATCGGACAGGGATTTCACCCCTCCACTTT
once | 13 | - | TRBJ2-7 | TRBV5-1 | CASSLATSYEQYF | TGCGCCAGCAGCTTGGCCACTAGCTACGAGCAGTACTTC
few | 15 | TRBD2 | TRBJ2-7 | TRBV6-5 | CASSYLASGSVEQYF | TGTGCCAGCAGTTATTTGGCTAGCGGGAGTGTAGAGCAGTACTTC
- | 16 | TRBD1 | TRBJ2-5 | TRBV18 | CASSLTTGTVGKTQYF | TGTGCCAGCTCACTAACAACCGGGACAGTGGGCAAGACCCAGTACTTC
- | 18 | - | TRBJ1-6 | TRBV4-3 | CASSRSLTRTMANSPLHF | TGCGCCAGCAGCCGATCCCTGACGAGGACTATGGCTAATTCACCCCTCCACTTT
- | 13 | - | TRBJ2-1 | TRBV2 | CASSEVELDEQFF | TGTGCCAGCAGTGAAGTGGAGTTAGATGAGCAGTTCTTC
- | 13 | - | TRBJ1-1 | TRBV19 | CASSSQGNTEAFF | TGTGCCAGTAGTTCTCAGGGGAACACTGAAGCTTTCTTT